This T cell receptor (beta chain) was obtained from a study of cytomegalovirus exposure and HLA in healthy donors (dated 2017 in TCRdb). Study-wide context: According to an earlier analysis of several hundred of the donors, roughly 180 million T cells yielded 117 million unique TCR beta sequences and about 300 Gb of sequence data. An early release that covered approximately 600 HLA-typed donors contained about 300 gigabases of sequencing data and about 84 million unique TCR sequences. To predict cytomegalovirus infection status, the study brought together high-throughput TCR immunosequencing, statistical association of individual TCRs with disease status, and machine learning. A later genetic analysis used genome-wide SNP genotypes for about 60% of the roughly 670 donors, treating that subset as a discovery cohort. The study aimed to test whether signatures of past pathogen exposure could be identified by cataloging public T cell receptors. Typing coverage varied by locus: roughly 629-640 donors for A, B, C, DRB1 and DQB1; some 520 for DQA1; about 590 for DPA1; fewer than 480 for DPB1. Along with the approximately 700-subject first cohort, a separate validation cohort of over 90 different subjects was used. Among about 410 genotyped donors of the cohort, an average of approximately 240,000 unique TCR beta nucleotide sequences was sequenced per donor, of which about 19% were non-productive. HLA typing covered class I and class II loci at four-digit resolution. To decide whether each TCR beta V gene segment behaved as functional or pseudogenic, an earlier analysis of fewer than 750 of the donors relied on high-throughput TCR beta sequencing. Alongside the repertoire data, information on donor age, sex, ethnicity and CMV serostatus was compiled. Of the approximately 400 genotyped donors, about 80% fell in the genetic ancestry cluster associated with self-reported Caucasian donors. Several DR-DQ haplotypes were treated as single units for association and clustering because of strong linkage in the cohort. All discovery cohort repertoires had been generated on a single sequencing platform. Rather than drawing on any new phenotypic data, the later analysis identified candidate immune exposures from TCR beta sequences and the way those sequences occurred across donors. The study profiled the T cell repertoires of approximately 700 subjects by immunosequencing and related them to cytomegalovirus serostatus. To study patterns of TCR occurrence, a later analysis re-analyzed previously published TCR beta repertoires from just over 650 donors and added high-resolution HLA genotyping. Broad study findings and their caveats: The classifier was reported to diagnose cytomegalovirus status with high specificity and sensitivity in both the original and validation cohorts. The presence/absence analyses assumed that sequencing depth was roughly uniform across donors, and that assumption may not be true. When HLA alleles, especially DR and DQ, strongly co-occurred, attributing TCR associations to individual alleles was difficult. In a later analysis, several top co-occurrence clusters were reported to appear linked to parvovirus B19, influenza, CMV and Epstein-Barr virus. Because some donors lacked HLA typing at each locus, the association tests relied only on the typed subset. In a later analysis, the rate of TCR association differed among HLA loci, with DRB1 alleles having the most associated TCRs and HLA-C alleles having the fewest. Linkage disequilibrium might explain the correlated functional status among segregating V segments, but an unknown experimental factor could not be ruled out. According to a later analysis, most CMV-associated TCR beta chains appeared to be HLA-restricted, and the HLA associations seemed to be driven largely by CMV exposure. Specific HLA alleles were associated with some 15,000 TCR beta sequences at a false discovery rate of 0.05 in a later analysis. According to a later genetic analysis, donors in an Asian-associated ancestry cluster had fewer N-insertions in productive TCRs than the roughly 660-donor mean. A few of the identified cytomegalovirus-associated TCR beta chains were confirmed in vitro to be specific for cytomegalovirus antigens. Some IMGT-functional V segments, including TRBV6-2 and TRBV6-3, could not be told apart with the 87-base-pair reads, so those segments were excluded. Because counts were too low, under 20 rarely observed V segments, including chromosome 9 orphons, were left out of the earlier analysis of 587 of the donors. Most TCR sequences were observed very rarely across donors, whereas some public TCRs were present in many individuals. An association between a missense DCLRE1C variant and V-gene and J-gene trimming of TCR beta chains was found in a later genetic analysis and replicated in an independent cohort. The authors suggested that the approach could potentially be generalized to other disease states and immunological phenotypes. CMV serostatus was the only immune exposure information available for the cohort. In this cohort, only TCR beta chains were sequenced, and detectable features were limited by the absence of alpha or paired-chain data. In the study, approximately 160 TCR beta chains were listed as associated with cytomegalovirus. Broadly in line with IMGT annotations, most TCR beta V segments showed up in productive rearrangements about 87% or about 30% of the time in an earlier analysis of several hundred of the donors. A cluster of highly shared sequence variants was judged likely to be a technical artifact of the sequencing pipeline. In a later analysis, HLA-associated TCR beta chains showed more clonal expansion and lower generation probabilities than non-associated chains that were equally common. A further reported finding was that TCR beta sequences accurately predicted the HLA-A and HLA-B alleles for most subjects in the first cohort.

On this clone: This receptor's antigen is unknown. No much larger clonotype is one base removed from it; base qualities were not supplied.

The CDR3 sequence holds 15 residues, the cysteine and phenylalanine included. Of the read, only the CDR3 DNA is kept; its 45 bases are in frame from base 1. The V end loses 3 bases and the J end loses 6 bases, and a stretch of 16 bases separates them. CDR1 SGHRS and CDR2 YFSETQ were looked up in the germline V gene. The cohort comprised approximately 700 healthy bone marrow donors. All cohort members were sampled while nominally healthy, although unrecorded immune exposures were likely present. The donor was CMV seronegative and belonged to the group of 320 or so seronegative cohort members. Each donor provided a peripheral blood sample, and peripheral blood mononuclear cells were used for TCR beta sequencing. Genomic DNA was extracted from the blood cell samples with the Qiagen DNeasy Blood Extraction Kit. Libraries were built with the immunoSEQ multiplex PCR assay. A mixture of 60 forward primers for TCR Vbeta segments and 13 reverse primers for TCR Jbeta segments was used in the multiplex PCR. Amplification of the CDR3 region of rearranged TCR beta genes was performed with a multiplex PCR assay on genomic DNA. The amplified TCR beta libraries were sequenced on the Illumina HiSeq System as 87-base-pair reads. On the authors' methods: A later analysis tallied roughly 80 million unique TCR beta chains across the roughly 610 repertoires, and about 12 million of those chains were shared by two or more donors. To remove PCR and sequencing errors, raw reads were error-corrected and collapsed into unique sequences using a nearest-neighbor algorithm that merged closely related sequences. Alignment of CDR3 sequences to IMGT reference sequences was used to assign V, D and J gene segments. For a sequence to be retained, a match of at least six nucleotides was required to both a V gene segment and a J gene segment. A rearrangement was called productive if the CDR3 had no stop codons and remained in frame with V and J, and every other rearrangement was called non-productive. Following IMGT convention, CDR3 was defined as the stretch from the second conserved V-encoded cysteine to the conserved J-encoded phenylalanine. Sequences without an unambiguous match to a single V gene segment were excluded from the earlier analysis of 500 to 700 of the donors. In an earlier analysis of 587 of the donors, a V segment was called functional when productive rearrangements were above 56.7%, and segregating when the standard deviation between donors exceeded 5%. A statistical classification framework was built to diagnose cytomegalovirus status from the catalog of TCR beta chain sequences. A later analysis assigned V and J genes by comparing TCR nucleotide sequences with IMGT/GENE-DB human TR gene sequences. In a later analysis, CDR3 sequences and most-parsimonious VDJ recombination scenarios were assigned using the TCRdist pipeline. In a later analysis, each TCR beta chain was defined by its CDR3 amino acid sequence together with its V-gene family, and reads without a unique V-gene family were excluded. In a later analysis, 500 to 650 highly shared, low-generation-probability nucleotide sequences were removed to address suspected cross-contamination and a sequencing artifact. For each public chain, a later analysis derived a clonal expansion index from normalized ranks of inferred template counts within each repertoire. In a later analysis, generation probabilities were computed with a VDJ recombination model fitted to out-of-frame rearrangements, and the resulting probabilities were checked against IGoR. A later analysis scored TCR-TCR, TCR-HLA and TCR-CMV co-occurrence with hypergeometric tests, applying a repertoire-size bias correction to TCR pairs. False discovery rates were estimated in a later analysis by permuting HLA or CMV assignments 20 times. In a later analysis, co-occurring TCRs were grouped using DBSCAN, with TCRdist sequence similarity added in when clustering inside HLA-allele-positive subsets. Co-occurrence clustering excluded repertoires with fewer than 30,000 or more than 120,000 public chains, plus five with anomalous nucleotide sharing. The table comes from immuneACCESS by way of TCRdb, which keeps in-frame sequences with V and J called. Part of the clones is missing from these tables; in studies checked, under half for an unresolved V gene and the rest for unknown reasons. The DNA gave D and trimming, while V, J and clone size come from that table. The sample contains a few hundred thousand clones, around 90% of them found a single time. The biggest ten clones account for roughly 2.3% of the sample.

The receptor was isolated from a woman aged 18-29 years in good health and CMV-seronegative. Source material: PBMCs. This sequence uses TRBV5-1 and TRBJ2-1; matching of 5 bases hints at TRBD1 as the D gene. The CDR3 reads as follows: CASSSTGFSGNEQFF. The sequence in DNA is TGCGCCAGCAGCTCTACAGGTTTTAGTGGCAATGAGCAGTTCTTC.